The following is a T cell receptor (beta chain) sequence with its context. Its antigen is currently not known. Nothing much larger sits one base from this clone, and base qualities are not available. This record belongs to a study of long-term antiretroviral therapy in people with HIV (dated by TCRdb to the early 2020s). Study-level background: The earliest samples were collected approximately a decade before the 2015 WHO recommendation for immediate ART, a period when ART was typically delayed until CD4 counts fell. A retrospective serial study tested whether ART initiation and durable HIV suppression were associated with changes in peripheral blood TRB repertoire composition and diversity. A total of approximately 200 cryopreserved PBMC samples came from 25 to 35 adults with confirmed HIV infection and were collected serially over a mean of roughly 6 years (range 1-12). Eleven of the 30 participants with HIV were female. No cross-contamination during QIAcube processing was shown when test extractions of a monoclonal T-cell line were performed alongside roughly 30 polyclonal samples. What the work shows at the level of the full study, not this receptor alone: HIV repertoires had narrower CDR3 length ranges than controls, and the network structure suggested an antigen-experienced repertoire that shifted only slightly toward naive after ART. A significant increase in TRB diversity was found to be associated with ART initiation, although TRB diversity was observed to remain significantly below that of transplant donor controls even after long-term ART. Unsorted PBMC were profiled instead of sorted CD4+ and CD8+ T cells because pre-ART samples had limited cell numbers. The repertoire was dominated across all time points by expanded TRB clones identified before ART initiation, although this dominance was seen to fluctuate and to decrease in many PLHIV after ART. Inferences about post-ART repertoire changes are limited because no data were available on ART adherence, viral resistance or therapy changes. The samples were dated from about 2003 to 2018, and the ART regimens that were used may be less effective than current ART regimens. Limited PBMC availability meant only the TCR beta chain was sequenced, without alpha chain pairing.

The immunoSEQ hsTCRB v3.0 assay was used at survey level resolution to sequence the TRB variable region. The target sequencing depth for TRB was roughly 40,000-50,000 T-cell genomes per sample. TRB libraries were pooled and sequenced on an Illumina MiSeq using a v3 150-cycle kit. The authors' analysis ran thus. Repertoire analysis ran in R within a reproducible Nextflow workflow covering QC, data transformation and analysis. LymphoSeq2, an R package for AIRR-Seq data exploration, was used to implement custom analyses. A few samples that yielded fewer than 5000 total TRB sequences were excluded, so that approximately 170 HIV repertoires were analyzed. Of the approximately 190 retained HIV repertoires, some 60 were collected before and more than 120 after ART initiation. Repertoires were downsampled to 5000 TRB nucleotide sequences, with summary statistics averaged over 100 downsampling iterations. The analysis kept only TRB sequences whose CDR3 regions were at least seven amino acids long. Two measures captured diversity: a Shannon entropy-derived clonality score and the Gini coefficient. In repertoire networks, the top 5000 CDR3 amino acid sequences were linked whenever an edit distance of one separated two sequences. For TRB CDR3 amino acid sequences, antigen specificity groups and MHC restriction were predicted with GLIPH2. To flag known associations with CMV, EBV, HIV or tissue antigens, CDR3 amino acid sequences were compared against VDJdb and McPAS-TCR. Pre-ART, post-ART and control groups were compared with Wilcoxon signed-rank tests and Holm-Bonferroni correction. Entries here come from immuneACCESS through TCRdb and include only in-frame sequences with V and J called. Some clones fail to appear in such tables; in the studies checked, an unresolved V gene covers under half of the shortfall, and the cause of the remainder is unknown. V, J and clone size reflect that table, while D and trimming were determined from the DNA. The sample includes some 47,000 clones, with more than 90% observed a single time. The ten top clones hold 2.7% of the sample.

The CDR3 contains 14 residues, cysteine and phenylalanine counted. CDR3 DNA is the only sequence kept; it has 42 bases, read in frame from the first base. CDR1 and CDR2, looked up from the germline V gene, are SGHAT and FQNNGV. V and J are truncated by 5 bases and 1 base respectively, leaving an intervening sequence of 9 bases. To be included, a participant needed at least one PBMC sample from before ART initiation plus at least two post-ART samples. Treatment was received in the United States of America by all participants with HIV. Cryopreserved samples of 1-10 million PBMC were thawed and washed before DNA extraction. At the time of the earliest PBMC sample, participants with HIV were aged between about 23 and 54 years. Per participant, PBMC samples came from 1-4 timepoints prior to ART initiation and 2-8 timepoints following ART initiation, for a median of 7 samples. For every participant, serial HIV viral load, CD4+ T-cell count, ART history and demographic data were obtained. A Qiagen kit on a QIAcube was used to extract genomic DNA from unsorted PBMC, with samples processed in batches of 12.

The sequence derives from a woman between 50 and 59 years old with HIV. The receptor chain draws on TRBV11-2 and TRBJ1-5; TRBD1 might be the D gene, on 6 matching bases. The sample was unsorted PBMCs, taken 3.7 years after starting antiretroviral therapy. The nucleotide sequence reads as follows: TGTGCCAGCAGCCGGGACACAAGCAATCAGCCCCAGCATTTT. This encodes CASSRDTSNQPQHF.